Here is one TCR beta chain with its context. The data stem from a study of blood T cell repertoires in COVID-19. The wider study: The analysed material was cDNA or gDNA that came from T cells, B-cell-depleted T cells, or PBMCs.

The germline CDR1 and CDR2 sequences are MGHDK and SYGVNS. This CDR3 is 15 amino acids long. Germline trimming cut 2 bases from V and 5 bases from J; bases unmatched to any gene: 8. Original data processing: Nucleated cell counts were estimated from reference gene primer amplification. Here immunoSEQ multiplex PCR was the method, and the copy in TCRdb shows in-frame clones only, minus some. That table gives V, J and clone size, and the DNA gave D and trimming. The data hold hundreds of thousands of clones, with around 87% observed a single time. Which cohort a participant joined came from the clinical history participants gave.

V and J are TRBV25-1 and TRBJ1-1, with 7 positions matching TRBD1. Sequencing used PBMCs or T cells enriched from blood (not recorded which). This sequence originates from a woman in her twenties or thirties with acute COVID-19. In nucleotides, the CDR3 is TGTGCCAGCAGTGAACGGATACAGGGGTTAACTGAAGCTTTCTTT. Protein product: CASSERIQGLTEAFF.